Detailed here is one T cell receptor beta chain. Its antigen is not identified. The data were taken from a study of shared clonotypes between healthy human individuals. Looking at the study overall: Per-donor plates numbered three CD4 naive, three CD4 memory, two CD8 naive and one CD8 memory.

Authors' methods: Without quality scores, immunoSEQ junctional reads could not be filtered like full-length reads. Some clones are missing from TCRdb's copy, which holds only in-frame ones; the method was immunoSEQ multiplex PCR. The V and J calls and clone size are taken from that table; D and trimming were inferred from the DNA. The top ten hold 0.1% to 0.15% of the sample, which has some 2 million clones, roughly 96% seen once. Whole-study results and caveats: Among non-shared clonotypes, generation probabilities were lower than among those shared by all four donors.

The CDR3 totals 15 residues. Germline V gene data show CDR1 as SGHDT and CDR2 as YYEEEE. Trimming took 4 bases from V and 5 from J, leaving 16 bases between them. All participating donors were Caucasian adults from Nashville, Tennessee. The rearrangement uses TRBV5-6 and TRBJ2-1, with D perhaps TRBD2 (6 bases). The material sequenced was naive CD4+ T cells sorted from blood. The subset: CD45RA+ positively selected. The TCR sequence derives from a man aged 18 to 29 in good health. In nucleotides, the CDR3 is TGTGCCAGCAGCGAGCGACTAGGGTTTGACAATGAGCAGTTCTTC. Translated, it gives CASSERLGFDNEQFF.